Sequencing of this T cell receptor (beta chain) was carried out in a study of T cells in localized non-small cell lung cancer. General study findings and limits: Sequencing was restricted to one tumor region; therefore, heterogeneity remains possible. Clonality of T cells reached its maximum in uninvolved adjacent lung, surpassing tumor. Detection in adjacent lung was observed for a median around 55 of the top 100 tumor clones. Among blood samples, higher T cell density accompanied longer overall survival.

As regards this clone: What it binds is unknown.

The CDR3 extends over 15 amino acids. CDR1 and CDR2 from the germline V gene are MNHEY and SVGAGI. Repertoires were generated with immunoSEQ multiplex PCR, while TCRdb's copy carries only in-frame clones and drops some. Of 50,000 to 75,000 clones in the sample, roughly 90% were seen once. The sequence was obtained from a man aged 40-75 years with stage I squamous cell lung carcinoma. The chain joins TRBV6-5 to TRBJ2-5; D is possibly TRBD1 (6 bases). The J call may be incorrect, as the DNA end agrees better with TRBJ2-7. The material sequenced was peripheral blood, taken before any cancer treatment. The CDR3 is CASSYTAGELYEQYF. The CDR3 DNA reads TGTGCCAGCAGTTACACGGCAGGGGAACTCTACGAGCAGTACTTC.